Below, one TCR beta chain is given with its context. This record belongs to a study of blood T cell repertoires in COVID-19. Study context: Spain, Italy and the United States supplied samples that represented acute and convalescent COVID-19. T cells, B-cell-depleted T cells, or PBMCs supplied cDNA or gDNA.

The CDR3 covers 15 residues. V was clipped by 0 bases and J by 5 bases, with 12 bases between them. Germline V gene sequence: CDR1 SGHDN, CDR2 FVKESK. The protocol was immunoSEQ multiplex PCR, while the TCRdb copy is restricted to in-frame clones and leaves out a portion. The data contain approximately 180,000 clones, over 75% of them singletons. The origin of this receptor is a human donor with active or convalescent COVID-19. The donor label of this sample is uncertain. The sequencing sample was made of peripheral blood. The gene calls are TRBV14 and TRBJ2-3; a possible D gene is TRBD2 (6 bases). The CDR3: CASSQEGLRVDTQYF. The CDR3, as DNA: TGTGCCAGCAGCCAAGAGGGACTCCGCGTAGATACGCAGTATTTT. Full variable domain (outside the CDR3, taken from reference TRBV14 and TRBJ2-3): EAGVTQFPSHSVIEKGQTVTLRCDPISGHDNLYWYRRVMGKEIKFLLHFVKESKQDESGMPNNRFLAERTGGTYSTLKVQPAELEDSGVYFCASSQEGLRVDTQYFGPGTRLTVL.